This is a list of T cell receptor beta chains from one sample in a study of blood T cell repertoires in COVID-19. Some clones are missing from TCRdb's copy, which holds only in-frame ones; the method was immunoSEQ multiplex PCR. The sample comprises some 150,000 clones, around 84% of which are singletons, and around 8.5% rests with the top ten. Sequencing used peripheral blood. These receptors were collected from a woman aged 55-70 years with acute or convalescent COVID-19. Each CDR3 is given with its conserved first and last residue. D genes are given only for firm matches. Not all rows give a size; the values are once, few, many and, for expanded clones, a class.

TRBJ2-3,-,TRBD2,TRBV10-1,CASSETLAGEEGTQYF,TGCGCCAGCAGCGAAACCCTAGCGGGGGAGGAGGGTACGCAGTATTTT
TRBJ2-7,-,TRBD2,TRBV28,CASSTAGARQSPYEQYF,TGTGCCAGCAGTACAGCGGGGGCCCGACAGTCACCCTACGAGCAGTACTTC
TRBJ1-5,-,-,TRBV11-2,CASSVQYNQPQHF,TGTGCCAGCAGCGTGCAGTATAATCAGCCCCAGCATTTT
TRBJ1-2,-,-,TRBV6-5,CASSPRDTYGYTF,TGTGCCAGCAGCCCAAGGGACACCTATGGCTACACCTTC
TRBJ2-7,-,-,TRBV19,CASSSAGTSYEQYF,TGTGCCAGTAGTTCGGCAGGGACTTCCTACGAGCAGTACTTC
TRBJ1-1,-,TRBD1,TRBV20-1,CSADSGTVAFF,TGCAGTGCAGACTCCGGGACAGTGGCTTTCTTT
TRBJ1-1,-,TRBD1,TRBV19,CASSLGQVDTEAFF,TGTGCCAGTAGTCTAGGACAGGTGGACACTGAAGCTTTCTTT
TRBJ1-5,once,-,TRBV10-3,CAISDWASQPQHF,TGTGCCATCAGTGACTGGGCGTCGCAGCCCCAGCATTTT
TRBJ2-2,-,TRBD1,TRBV5-1,CASSWSGTGSSGELFF,TGCGCCAGCAGCTGGTCCGGGACAGGGTCGTCCGGGGAGCTGTTTTTT
TRBJ1-2,-,TRBD1,TRBV6-2/TRBV6-3,CASSYDRGSLNYGYTF,TGTGCCAGCAGTTACGACAGGGGAAGCCTTAACTATGGCTACACCTTC
TRBJ2-5,once,TRBD1,TRBV7-2,CASSSSTGGETQYF,TGTGCCAGCAGCTCTTCTACAGGGGGGGAGACCCAGTACTTC
TRBJ2-1,-,TRBD2,TRBV11-3,CASTRTSGGTNEQFF,TGTGCCAGCACCCGGACTAGCGGGGGGACCAATGAGCAGTTCTTC
TRBJ2-5,-,-,TRBV5-1,CASGLVGTQYF,TGCGCCAGCGGACTTGTAGGGACCCAGTACTTC
TRBJ2-7,-,-,TRBV12-2,CASRIWDRGEPYEQYF,TGTGCAAGTCGCATATGGGACAGGGGGGAGCCCTACGAGCAGTACTTC
TRBJ1-4,-,-,TRBV7-2,CASSLDSSRGEKLFF,TGTGCCAGCAGCTTAGATTCCAGCCGGGGTGAAAAACTGTTTTTT
TRBJ1-1,-,-,TRBV30,CAWSVLGGTEAFF,TGTGCCTGGAGTGTACTCGGTGGCACTGAAGCTTTCTTT
TRBJ2-7,-,-,TRBV7-6,CASTRSPDSSYEQYF,TGTGCCAGCACCCGAAGCCCGGACAGCTCCTACGAGCAGTACTTC
TRBJ1-5,-,-,TRBV6-1,CASSEGQVLRPQHF,TGTGCCAGCAGTGAAGGGCAGGTCCTTCGGCCCCAGCATTTT
TRBJ2-7,-,-,TRBV28,CASRRDSQIAYEQYF,TGTGCCAGCAGGCGGGACAGCCAGATCGCCTACGAGCAGTACTTC
TRBJ2-3,-,TRBD2,TRBV7-2,CASSFRLAGADTQYF,TGTGCCAGCAGCTTTAGACTAGCGGGGGCTGATACGCAGTATTTT
TRBJ2-5,-,TRBD2,TRBV19,CASSTRLAGGRSQETQYF,TGTGCCAGTAGTACCCGACTAGCGGGGGGGCGGAGCCAAGAGACCCAGTACTTC
TRBJ2-7,-,TRBD1,TRBV7-2,CASSSGQGPFAYEQYF,TGTGCCAGCAGCTCTGGACAGGGGCCCTTCGCCTACGAGCAGTACTTC
TRBJ1-1,-,-,TRBV9,CASSVALNTEAFF,TGTGCCAGCAGCGTAGCCTTGAACACTGAAGCTTTCTTT
TRBJ1-1,-,-,TRBV4-1,CASSPPGGRTEAFF,TGCGCCAGCAGCCCCCCAGGCGGGCGGACTGAAGCTTTCTTT
TRBJ1-5,-,TRBD1,TRBV15,CATSRDRGLNQPQHF,TGTGCCACCAGCAGGGACAGGGGACTTAATCAGCCCCAGCATTTT
TRBJ1-5,-,TRBD1,TRBV6-5,CASSKRQGGNQPQHF,TGTGCCAGCAGCAAACGACAGGGAGGCAATCAGCCCCAGCATTTT
TRBJ1-1,-,-,TRBV7-2,CASSSDRSKTEAFF,TGTGCCAGCAGCTCCGACAGGTCAAAGACTGAAGCTTTCTTT
TRBJ2-5,-,TRBD2,TRBV7-6,CASRPSFGGQETQYF,TGTGCCAGCAGGCCATCCTTCGGGGGGCAAGAGACCCAGTACTTC
TRBJ2-5,-,-,TRBV7-2,CASSLGGPETQYF,TGTGCCAGCAGCTTAGGGGGCCCCGAGACCCAGTACTTC
TRBJ2-5,-,TRBD2,TRBV29-1,CSVGGLAGWQETQYF,TGCAGCGTTGGAGGACTAGCGGGGTGGCAAGAGACCCAGTACTTC